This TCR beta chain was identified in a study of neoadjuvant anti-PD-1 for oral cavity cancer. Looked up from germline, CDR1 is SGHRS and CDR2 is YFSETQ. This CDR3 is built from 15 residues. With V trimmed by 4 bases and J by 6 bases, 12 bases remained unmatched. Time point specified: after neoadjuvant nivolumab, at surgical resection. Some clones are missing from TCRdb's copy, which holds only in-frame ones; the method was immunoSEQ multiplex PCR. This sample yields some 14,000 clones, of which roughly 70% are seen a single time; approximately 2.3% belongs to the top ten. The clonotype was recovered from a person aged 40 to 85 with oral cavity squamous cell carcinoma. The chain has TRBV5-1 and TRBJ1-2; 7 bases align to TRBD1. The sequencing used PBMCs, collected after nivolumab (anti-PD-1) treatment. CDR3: CASSSTGEGSNGYTF. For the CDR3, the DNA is TGCGCCAGCAGCAGCACAGGGGAAGGATCAAATGGCTACACCTTC.